This T cell receptor (beta chain) comes out of a study of shared clonotypes between healthy human individuals (dated by TCRdb to about 2020). As for the study more broadly: The cohort included a few men and two women between 18 and 49 years of age. To estimate repertoire size and how much clonotype sharing occurs between individuals, the study deeply sequenced the blood TCR repertoires of a handful of healthy adults. Between about 0.8 and 9 billion PBMCs per donor were obtained by leukapheresis. Libraries were prepared and TCR repertoires were sequenced by different laboratories using diverse techniques, in order to increase sequencing depth and limit assay-specific biases. For each donor, CD4 naive and CD4 memory were each given three plates, CD8 naive was given two plates, and CD8 memory was given one plate. Broad study findings and their caveats: About 4.5% of naive CD4, 3% to 3.5% of naive CD8, around 2.3% of memory CD4, and 0.4% of memory CD8 clonotypes were shared across several donors. Sampling was limited to blood, and TCR repertoires in tissue likely differ from TCR repertoires in blood. Naive subsets generally had larger estimated clonotype richness than memory subsets did. Rarefaction of sorted-subset datasets indicated incomplete sequencing despite the large sequencing depth. Pairwise subsampling led to the expectation that sequencing depth would affect the degree of clonotype sharing among donors. Compared with non-shared clonotypes, clonotypes shared by all four sorted-subset donors had higher generation probabilities. The small number of donors limited the genetic and exposure-history diversity represented.

Unmatched junction bases come to 6, with V trimmed by 8 bases and J by 5 bases. The CDR3 contains 13 residues, cysteine and phenylalanine counted. The CDR3 DNA has 39 bases and is translated from base 1. The germline V gene gives CDR1 as SNHLY and CDR2 as FYNNEI. The donors were healthy, HIV-negative adults who had no recently reported acute infections or vaccinations. All donors were Caucasian adults living in Nashville, Tennessee, USA. CD4+ T cells were enriched by magnetic negative selection, after which naive cells were positively selected on CD45RA and the negative fraction was taken as the memory subset. Blood was collected by leukapheresis, and PBMCs were isolated by Ficoll-Histopaque density gradient centrifugation and then cryopreserved in liquid nitrogen vapor phase. Analytical flow cytometry was used to check the purity and quantity of every magnetically sorted T cell population. Each sorted fraction had its genomic DNA isolated and then quantified by UV absorbance on a Nanodrop 2000c.

Using the deep immunoSEQ assay, TCR CDR3 regions were amplified from genomic DNA by multiplex PCR. Extracted genomic DNA from each cell subset was distributed evenly across all wells of several immunoSEQ 96-well plates, and each plate was treated as a replicate. For sorted subsets, 150 to 200 ng genomic DNA, equal to 30,000 to 35,000 T cell genomes, was loaded into each replicate PCR. The purified libraries were quantified using a Qubit 3.0 fluorometer, sized with a Bioanalyzer 2100, and then quantified again using the KAPA Library Quantification kit. Each immunoSEQ 96-well plate was sequenced on its own single-read 150-cycle Illumina NextSeq 550 flow cell. Concerning the study's data processing: Because only junctional sequences without quality scores were contained in the immunoSEQ output, filtering matching that applied to full-length reads could not be performed. Sequences were annotated with PyIR, a Python wrapper for IgBLAST v1.9, and V/J genes and CDR3 were assigned using IMGT germline references. Reads were removed for weak V/J assignments (E-value above 1e-6), missing CDR3, stop codons, out-of-frame junctions, or ambiguous translated residues. V3J clonotypes were defined as sequences sharing an identical inferred V gene, J gene, and CDR3 amino acid sequence. To compute the percentage overlap between repertoires, the number of shared unique clonotypes was divided by the size of the smaller repertoire. RTK rarefaction, the Chao1 estimator, and Recon v2.1 estimates of unobserved clonotypes were used to assess repertoire richness. Generation probabilities were computed with OLGA for all TCRbeta clonotypes obtained by the gDNA method from several donors. The immuneACCESS repertoire file appears here via TCRdb, limited to in-frame rearrangements. These files lack a portion of the clones; in checked studies, under half of the deficit traces to unresolved V genes, and the cause of the others is not known. D and trimming come from the DNA, and the V and J calls and clone size come from that table. The sample yields under 750,000 clones; roughly 72% were counted once. The leading ten clones occupy roughly 1.8% of the sample.

Note on this clone: The antigen this receptor binds is unknown. The record has no base qualities; no much larger clone is one base away.

The sequence derives from a woman aged 25 to 39 in good health. The chain couples TRBV2 to TRBJ1-5, with 7 bases in between that match TRBD1. Sequenced: memory CD4+ T cells sorted from blood. The label giving this sample's cell subset or site can be read as: CD45RA-negative fraction. The nucleotide sequence is given as TGTGCCAGCCTGGGGACAGAGCATCAGCCCCAGCATTTT. This encodes CASLGTEHQPQHF.